This T cell receptor (beta chain) stems from a study of shared clonotypes between healthy human individuals. Method: immunoSEQ multiplex PCR; TCRdb's copy keeps in-frame clones and lacks some. The top ten clones hold 0.35% to 0.45% of a sample with more than 2,000,000 clones, 90% to 95% of them seen once. Those who donated, Caucasian adults without exception, all lived in Nashville, Tennessee. What was sequenced was naive CD4+ T cells from PBMCs. Subset described: CD45RA+ positively selected. The clonotype originates from a man aged 18 to 35 in good health. Some clones in this sample may be carry-over from other donors' samples.

CDR3 coding DNA: TGTGCCAGCAGTTACTCGACGACAGGGCGAGATGGCTACACCTTC. Translated: CASSYSTTGRDGYTF. The J gene is TRBJ1-2, the V gene TRBV6-5; 7 bases fit TRBD1. The trim removed 0 bases at V and 6 bases at J, leaving 7 bases unmatched. The CDR3 sequence is 15 residues long. Germline V gene data show CDR1 as MNHEY and CDR2 as SVGAGI.